This entry lists 22 T cell receptor beta chains sequenced from one sample in a study of cytomegalovirus exposure and HLA in healthy donors. The study ran its PCR with 60 Vbeta and 13 Jbeta primers. Some clones are missing from TCRdb's copy, which holds only in-frame ones; the method was immunoSEQ multiplex PCR. Of 120,000 to 150,000 clones listed, roughly 78% are singletons. Material for sequencing was PBMCs. These receptors all come from a man aged 35 to 55 in good health and CMV-seropositive.

The chain employs TRBV9 and TRBJ2-3; D may be TRBD1 (5 bases). This CDR3 spans 13 amino acids. The germline CDR1 and CDR2 sequences are SGDLS and YYNGEE. V shed 3 bases and J shed 1 base, with 6 bases lying between them. The CDR3 loop is CASSEGGTDTQYF. The CDR3 bases are TGTGCCAGCAGCGAAGGGGGCACAGATACGCAGTATTTT.

The rearrangement joins TRBV19 to TRBJ2-1; the D gene is possibly TRBD2 (6 bases). Per the germline V gene, CDR1 is LNHDA and CDR2 is SQIVND (reference sequence). There are 16 residues in the CDR3. Trimming removed 5 bases at V and 0 bases at J, with 14 bases between. Written as DNA, the CDR3 is TGTGCCAGTAGTGGGGCCGGGACTTACTCCTACAATGAGCAGTTCTTC. Encoded protein: CASSGAGTYSYNEQFF.

This clone was counted a single time. CDR3 sequence reads: CASSPTGLGNQPQHF. The DNA for the CDR3 is TGTGCCAGCAGTCCTACAGGGCTAGGCAATCAGCCCCAGCATTTT. V usage is TRBV25-1 and J usage is TRBJ1-5, with D tentatively TRBD1 (6 bases). Trimming cost V 5 bases and J 2 bases, with 13 bases left between them. The CDR3 consists of 15 residues. The germline V gene has CDR1 MGHDK and CDR2 SYGVNS.

The chain recombines TRBV19 with TRBJ2-1; D may be TRBD2 (5 bases). Germline V gives CDR1 LNHDA, CDR2 SQIVND (reference sequence). The CDR3 has 15 residues. V was cut by 8 bases and J by 1 base, with 15 bases left in between. CDR3 amino acids: CASGLQRASYNEQFF. CDR3 DNA sequence: TGTGCCAGTGGCTTACAGAGGGCGTCCTACAATGAGCAGTTCTTC.

The chain employs TRBV7-7 and TRBJ2-5; 12 bases agree with TRBD2. The J call may be mistaken, given a closer DNA end match to TRBJ2-7. The length of the CDR3 is 15 residues. Germline V gene lookup returns CDR1 SSHAT and CDR2 FNYEAQ (reference sequence). CDR3 loop: CASSVLAGGPYEQYF. Here the CDR3 DNA reads TGTGCCAGCAGTGTCCTAGCGGGAGGGCCTTACGAGCAGTACTTC.

This chain connects TRBV29-1 to TRBJ2-5, with TRBD2 matching over 7 bases. The germline gives CDR1 SQVTM, CDR2 ANQGSEA. The V segment lost 8 bases and the J segment 1 base; nucleotides outside the gene matches: 7. CDR3 length equals 13 residues. The CDR3 DNA sequence: TGCAGCACTACGGGACTACCCCAAGAGACCCAGTACTTC. This sequence encodes CSTTGLPQETQYF. Drawing the rest from reference TRBV29-1 and TRBJ2-5, the complete variable domain is SAVISQKPSRDICQRGTSLTIQCQVDSQVTMMFWYRQQPGQSLTLIATANQGSEATYESGFVIDKFPISRPNLTFSTLTVSNMSPEDSSIYLCSTTGLPQETQYFGPGTRLLVL.

The CDR3 DNA sequence: TGTGCCAGCAGCTTATCAGAAACCTATGGCTACACCTTC. This sequence encodes CASSLSETYGYTF. This chain links TRBV7-2 with TRBJ1-2, with no clear D. CDR3 size: 13 residues. V lost 2 bases and J lost 4, with 8 bases in between. Germline CDR1 is SGHTA and CDR2 is FQGNSA.

There are a few counts of this clone. The chain joins TRBV7-9 to TRBJ1-2; TRBD1 aligns across 9 bases. Unmatched junction bases numbered 10, after V lost 10 bases and J lost 4 bases. The V gene's germline CDR1 is SEHNR and CDR2 FQNEAQ (reference sequence). The CDR3 has 14 amino acids. The CDR3 sequence is CATGTGSYGYGYTF. The CDR3, as DNA: TGTGCCACTGGGACAGGGTCCTATGGCTATGGCTACACCTTC.

The chain combines TRBV18 with TRBJ1-1, with 11 nucleotides matching TRBD1. CDR3 length equals 15 residues. Germline assignment: CDR1 KGHSH and CDR2 LQKENI. V shed 4 bases, J shed 1 base, and the junction held 2 bases outside the gene matches. The chain's CDR3 is CASSLGTGGNTEAFF. The DNA for the CDR3 is TGTGCCAGCTCACTGGGGACAGGGGGGAACACTGAAGCTTTCTTT. The full variable domain, completed using reference TRBV18 and TRBJ1-1, is NAGVMQNPRHLVRRRGQEARLRCSPMKGHSHVYWYRQLPEEGLKFMVYLQKENIIDESGMPKERFSAEFPKEGPSILRIQQVVRGDSAAYFCASSLGTGGNTEAFFGQGTRLTVV.

The chain uses TRBV9 and TRBJ2-2, with TRBD2 matching over 9 bases. From germline, CDR1 is SGDLS and CDR2 YYNGEE. The CDR3 has 17 residues. V lost 4 bases to trimming and J lost 4 bases; unmatched junction nucleotides: 11. The chain's CDR3 is CASSQRVAGDLTGELFF. In nucleotides, the CDR3 is TGTGCCAGCAGCCAAAGGGTAGCGGGAGATCTCACCGGGGAGCTGTTTTTT.

The rearrangement uses TRBV7-6 and TRBJ2-3; tentative D call: TRBD2 (6 bases). V was cut by 4 bases and J by 2 bases, with 16 bases left in between. The CDR3 has 16 residues. The germline V gene encodes CDR1 SGHVS and CDR2 FNYEAQ. The CDR3, as DNA: TGTGCCAGCAGCTCCGGGAGTGGGGCATCCACAGATACGCAGTATTTT. It yields the protein CASSSGSGASTDTQYF.

CDR3 coding DNA: TGTGCCAGCAGGTCAGGCGGGGGGAACGAGCAGTACTTC. Translation gives CASRSGGGNEQYF. V and J are TRBV7-2 and TRBJ2-5; 8 positions match TRBD2. The J call may be in error: the DNA end matches TRBJ2-7 better. Germline V CDR1 and CDR2: SGHTA, FQGNSA. There are 13 residues in the CDR3.

This sequence joins TRBV30 and TRBJ1-1; D perhaps matches TRBD1 (5 bases). The CDR3 length is 19 residues. The germline V gene encodes CDR1 GTSNPN and CDR2 SVGIG (reference sequence). V lost 0 bases and J 4 bases, leaving 27 bases between the germline ends. CDR3 nucleotide sequence: TGTGCCTGGAGTGTACTTTTTCCGAAGCGAGGCAGGGAGGGCACTGAAGCTTTCTTT. Its translation: CAWSVLFPKRGREGTEAFF.

The V call is TRBV6-1, the J call TRBJ2-7; 7 bases line up with TRBD2. The CDR3 is 15 amino acids. The germline CDR1 and CDR2 sequences are MNHNS and SASEGT. The V and J ends lost 8 bases and 1 base, in that order; junction bases with no gene match: 11. Written as DNA, the CDR3 is TGTGCCAGCCTAACCGCGTCTAGCGGATCCTACGAGCAGTACTTC. It encodes CASLTASSGSYEQYF.

The rearrangement joins TRBV7-3 to TRBJ2-1; possible D gene TRBD2, 5 bases. V lost 4 bases to trimming and J lost 0 bases, with 10 bases between them. Germline lookup yields CDR1 SGHTA and CDR2 FQGTGA. CDR3 size: 15 residues. The CDR3, as DNA: TGTGCCAGCAGCTCGGAGGTCCTCTCCTACAATGAGCAGTTCTTC. Amino acid sequence: CASSSEVLSYNEQFF.

This sequence joins TRBV4-1 and TRBJ2-1; 13 bases are shared with TRBD2. V gave up 5 bases and J gave up 8 bases; unmatched junction bases: 12. The CDR3 has 17 residues. The germline CDR1 and CDR2 sequences are MGHRA and YSYEKL. The CDR3 loop is CASSSRWTSGSSDEQFF. The CDR3 coding sequence is TGCGCCAGCAGCTCACGATGGACTAGCGGGAGTAGTGATGAGCAGTTCTTC.

This clone turned up a few times. DNA of the CDR3: TGTGCCAGCGGAGGACTCCTTTCCAACAATGAGCAGTTCTTC. Its translation: CASGGLLSNNEQFF. V is TRBV27 and J is TRBJ2-1; D is perhaps TRBD2 (5 bases). Trimming pared 8 bases from V and 5 bases from J, leaving 16 bases between. The CDR3 has 14 amino acids. Per the germline V gene, CDR1 is MNHEY and CDR2 is SMNVEV (reference sequence).

A few counts support this clone. DNA of the CDR3: TGTGCCAGCATGGGGGCGGCCTATAATTCACCCCTCCACTTT. Its protein is CASMGAAYNSPLHF. This chain joins TRBV6-5 and TRBJ1-6, with D possibly TRBD1 on 6 matching bases. This CDR3 is 14 amino acids long. CDR1 and CDR2 from the germline V gene are MNHEY and SVGAGI. Between the trimmed V and J ends, which lost 7 bases and 2 bases, there was a span of 9 bases.

This chain uses TRBV5-1 with TRBJ1-1; 8 bases match TRBD1. Germline V lookup: CDR1 SGHRS, CDR2 YFSETQ. This CDR3 has 18 amino acids. The trim removed 3 bases at V and 0 bases at J, leaving 13 bases unmatched. The CDR3 bases are TGCGCCAGCAGCTCTACCGGACAGGGACCCGCCCTGAACACTGAAGCTTTCTTT. Its protein is CASSSTGQGPALNTEAFF.

About this clone itself: The same CDR3 can be traced to other DNA sequences in this sample. The rearrangement uses TRBV9 and TRBJ2-7; 10 bases are a match to TRBD2. The CDR3 length is 15 residues. CDR1 is SGDLS and CDR2 is YYNGEE in the germline V gene. V shed 0 bases, J shed 3 bases, and the junction held 3 bases outside the gene matches. Written as DNA, the CDR3 is TGTGCCAGCAGCGTAGGTGCTAGCGGGAGCTACGAGCAGTACTTC. Amino acids: CASSVGASGSYEQYF.

CDR3 sequence reads: CATSGQGETQYF. The CDR3 coding sequence is TGTGCCACCTCAGGACAGGGGGAGACCCAGTACTTC. The V and J genes are TRBV11-2 and TRBJ2-5; 9 positions match TRBD1. The CDR3 extends over 12 amino acids. The junction had 5 bases not matched to a gene; V was cut back by 10 bases and J by 5 bases. CDR1 is SGHAT and CDR2 is FQNNGV in the germline V gene.

The chain combines TRBV4-1 with TRBJ2-7, with TRBD2 as a possible D gene (5 bases). This CDR3 has 16 residues. In germline, CDR1 is MGHRA, CDR2 YSYEKL. Trimming shortened V by 5 bases and J by 0 bases, and 17 bases separated the two germline ends. Written as DNA, the CDR3 is TGCGCCAGCAGCACCGAGGGTCCGGGGAGCTCCTACGAGCAGTACTTC. Residues: CASSTEGPGSSYEQYF.